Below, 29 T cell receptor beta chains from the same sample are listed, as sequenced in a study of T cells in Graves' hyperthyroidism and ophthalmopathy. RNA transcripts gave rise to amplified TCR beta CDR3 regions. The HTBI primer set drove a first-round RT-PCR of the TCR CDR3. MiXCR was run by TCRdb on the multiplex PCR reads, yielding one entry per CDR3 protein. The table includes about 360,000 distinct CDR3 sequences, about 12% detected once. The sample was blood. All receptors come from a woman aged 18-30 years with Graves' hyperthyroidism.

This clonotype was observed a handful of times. CDR3 in amino acids: CASSYYTSGGANTGELFF. Written as DNA, the CDR3 is TGTGCCAGCAGTTACTACACTAGCGGGGGGGCGAACACCGGGGAGCTGTTTTTT. This chain uses TRBV6-5 with TRBJ2-2; 13 bases match TRBD2. The CDR3 length is 18 residues. Germline trimming cut 1 base from V and 0 bases from J; bases unmatched to any gene: 2. Germline-derived CDR1 and CDR2 are MNHEY and SVGAGI.

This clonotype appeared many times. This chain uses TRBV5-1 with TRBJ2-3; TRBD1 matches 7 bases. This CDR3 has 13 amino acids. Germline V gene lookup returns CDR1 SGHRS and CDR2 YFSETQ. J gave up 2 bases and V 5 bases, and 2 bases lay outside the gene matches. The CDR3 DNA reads TGCGCCAGCAGGACAGGGCCCACAGATACGCAGTATTTT. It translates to CASRTGPTDTQYF.

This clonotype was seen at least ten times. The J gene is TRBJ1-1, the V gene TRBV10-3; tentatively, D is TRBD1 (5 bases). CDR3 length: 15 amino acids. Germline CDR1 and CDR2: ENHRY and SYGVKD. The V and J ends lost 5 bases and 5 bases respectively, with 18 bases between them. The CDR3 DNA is TGTGCCATCAGTCTTAGGACGGCAAAGGGGACTGAAGCTTTCTTT. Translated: CAISLRTAKGTEAFF.

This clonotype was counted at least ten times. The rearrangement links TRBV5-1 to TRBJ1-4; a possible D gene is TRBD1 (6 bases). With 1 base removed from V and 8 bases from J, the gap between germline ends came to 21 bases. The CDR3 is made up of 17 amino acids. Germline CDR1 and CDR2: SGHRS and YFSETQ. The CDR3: CASSLWDTQTAGEKLFF. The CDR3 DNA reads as TGCGCCAGCAGCTTGTGGGACACCCAAACGGCGGGAGAAAAACTGTTTTTT.

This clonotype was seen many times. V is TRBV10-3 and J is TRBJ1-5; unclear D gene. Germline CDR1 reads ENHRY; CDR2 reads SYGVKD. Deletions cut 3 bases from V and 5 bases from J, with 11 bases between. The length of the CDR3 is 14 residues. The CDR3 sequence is CAISEGQSHQPQHF. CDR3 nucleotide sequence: TGTGCCATCAGTGAAGGGCAGTCCCATCAGCCCCAGCATTTT.

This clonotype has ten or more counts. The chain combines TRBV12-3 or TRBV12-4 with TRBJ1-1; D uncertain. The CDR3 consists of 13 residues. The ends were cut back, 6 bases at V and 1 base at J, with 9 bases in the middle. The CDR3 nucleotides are TGTGCCAGCAGGTCTCAGGAGAACACTGAAGCTTTCTTT. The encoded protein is CASRSQENTEAFF.

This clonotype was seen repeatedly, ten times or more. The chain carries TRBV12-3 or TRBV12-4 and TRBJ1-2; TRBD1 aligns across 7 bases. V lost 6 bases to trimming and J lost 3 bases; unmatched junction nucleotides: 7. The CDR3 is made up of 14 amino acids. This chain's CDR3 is CASRHRGGDYGYTF. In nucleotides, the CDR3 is TGTGCCAGCAGACACAGGGGTGGCGACTATGGCTACACCTTC.

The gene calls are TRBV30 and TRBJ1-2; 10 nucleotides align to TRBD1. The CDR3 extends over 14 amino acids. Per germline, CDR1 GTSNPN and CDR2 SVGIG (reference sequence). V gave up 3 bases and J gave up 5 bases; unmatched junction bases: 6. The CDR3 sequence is CAWSRDRGSYGYTF. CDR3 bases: TGTGCCTGGAGCCGGGACAGGGGCTCGTATGGCTACACCTTC.

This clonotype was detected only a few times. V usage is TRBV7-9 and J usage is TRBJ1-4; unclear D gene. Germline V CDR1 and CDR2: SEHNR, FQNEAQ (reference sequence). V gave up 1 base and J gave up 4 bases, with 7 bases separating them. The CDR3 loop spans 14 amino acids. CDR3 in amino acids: CASSLGGNNEKLFF. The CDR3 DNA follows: TGTGCCAGCAGCTTAGGAGGGAATAATGAAAAACTGTTTTTT.

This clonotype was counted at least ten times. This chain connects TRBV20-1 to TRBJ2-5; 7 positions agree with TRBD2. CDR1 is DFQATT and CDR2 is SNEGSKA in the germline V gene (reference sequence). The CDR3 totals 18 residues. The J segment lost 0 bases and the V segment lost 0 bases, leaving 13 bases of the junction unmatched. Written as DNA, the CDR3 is TGCAGTGCTAGAGATCTGACAGTGAGGGGAGGGAACCAAGAGACCCAGTACTTC. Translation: CSARDLTVRGGNQETQYF.

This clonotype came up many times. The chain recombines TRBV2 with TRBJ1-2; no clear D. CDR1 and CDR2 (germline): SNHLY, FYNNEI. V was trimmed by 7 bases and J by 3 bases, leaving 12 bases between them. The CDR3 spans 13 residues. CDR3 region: CASTSRMYYGYTF. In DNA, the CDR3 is TGTGCCAGCACATCGCGGATGTACTATGGCTACACCTTC.

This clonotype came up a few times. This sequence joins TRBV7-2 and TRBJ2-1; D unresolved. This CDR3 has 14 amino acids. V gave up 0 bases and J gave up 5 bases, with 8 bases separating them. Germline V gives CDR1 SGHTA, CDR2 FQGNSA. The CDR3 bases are TGTGCCAGCAGCTTAGCCGGGCTGAACAATGAGCAGTTCTTC. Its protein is CASSLAGLNNEQFF.

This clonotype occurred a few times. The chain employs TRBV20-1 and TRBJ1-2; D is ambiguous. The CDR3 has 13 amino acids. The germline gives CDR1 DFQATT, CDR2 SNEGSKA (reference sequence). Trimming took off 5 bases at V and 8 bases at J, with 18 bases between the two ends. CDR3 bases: TGCAGTGCTCAAACACCGGGGATCTGGGGCTACACCTTC. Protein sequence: CSAQTPGIWGYTF.

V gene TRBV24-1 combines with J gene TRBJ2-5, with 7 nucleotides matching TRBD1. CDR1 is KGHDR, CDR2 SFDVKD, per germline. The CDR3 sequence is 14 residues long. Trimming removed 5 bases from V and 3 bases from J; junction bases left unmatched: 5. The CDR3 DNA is TGTGCCACCAGTGGGGCAGGGGGAAAAGAGACCCAGTACTTC. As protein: CATSGAGGKETQYF.

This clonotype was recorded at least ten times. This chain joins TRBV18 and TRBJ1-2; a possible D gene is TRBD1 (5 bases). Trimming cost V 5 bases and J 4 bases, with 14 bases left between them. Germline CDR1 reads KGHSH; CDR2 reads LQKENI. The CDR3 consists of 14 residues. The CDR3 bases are TGTGCCAGCTCAGCAGAGACAGTAGGCTATGGCTACACCTTC. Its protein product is CASSAETVGYGYTF.

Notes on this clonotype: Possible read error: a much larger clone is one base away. CDR3 sequence reads: CAWDRGLGEASF. CDR3 nucleotide sequence: TGTGCCTGGGACAGGGGGCTGGGTGAAGCTTCCTTT. The rearrangement links TRBV30 to TRBJ1-1, with 10 bases identical to TRBD1. CDR1 is GTSNPN and CDR2 is SVGIG in the germline V gene (reference sequence). The CDR3 totals 12 residues.

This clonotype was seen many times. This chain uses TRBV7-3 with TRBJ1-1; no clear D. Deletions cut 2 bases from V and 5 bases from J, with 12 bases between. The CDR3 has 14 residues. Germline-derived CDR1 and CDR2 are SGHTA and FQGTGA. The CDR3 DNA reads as TGTGCCAGCAGCTTACGACCGGGTGGGACTGAAGCTTTCTTT. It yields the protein CASSLRPGGTEAFF.

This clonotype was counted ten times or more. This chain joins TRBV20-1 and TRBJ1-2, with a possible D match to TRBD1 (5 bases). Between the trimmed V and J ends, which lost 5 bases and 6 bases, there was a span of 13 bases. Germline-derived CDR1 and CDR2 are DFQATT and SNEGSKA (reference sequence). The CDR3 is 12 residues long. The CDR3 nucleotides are TGCAGTGCTCAGGGTTGGGAGGATGGCTACACCTTC. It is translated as CSAQGWEDGYTF.

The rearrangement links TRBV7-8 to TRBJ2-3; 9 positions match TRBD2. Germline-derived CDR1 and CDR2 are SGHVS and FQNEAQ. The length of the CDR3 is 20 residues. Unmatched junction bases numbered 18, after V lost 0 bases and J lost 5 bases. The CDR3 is CASSLAVLASGDRRGDTQYF. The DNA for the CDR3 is TGTGCCAGCAGCTTAGCGGTTTTGGCTAGCGGGGACCGACGGGGAGATACGCAGTATTTT.

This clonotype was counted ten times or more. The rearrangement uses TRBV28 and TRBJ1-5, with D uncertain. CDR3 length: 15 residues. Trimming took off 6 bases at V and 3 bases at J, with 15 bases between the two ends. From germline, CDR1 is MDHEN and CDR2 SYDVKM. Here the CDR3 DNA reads TGTGCCAGCAGCCGTCGGAGCGGAGACAATCAGCCCCAGCATTTT. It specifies CASSRRSGDNQPQHF.

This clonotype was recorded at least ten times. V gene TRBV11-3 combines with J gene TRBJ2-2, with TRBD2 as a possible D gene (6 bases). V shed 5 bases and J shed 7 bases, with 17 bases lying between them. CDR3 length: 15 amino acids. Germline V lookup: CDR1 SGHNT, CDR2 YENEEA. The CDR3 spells CASSVAGDLGGELFF. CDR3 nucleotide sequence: TGTGCCAGCAGCGTAGCCGGGGACTTGGGCGGGGAGCTGTTTTTT.

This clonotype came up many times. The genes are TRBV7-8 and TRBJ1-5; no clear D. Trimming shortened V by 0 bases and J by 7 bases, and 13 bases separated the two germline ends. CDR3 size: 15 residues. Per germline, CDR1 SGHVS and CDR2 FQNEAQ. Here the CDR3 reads CASSLAGPPGQPQHF. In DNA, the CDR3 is TGTGCCAGCAGCTTAGCTGGGCCGCCGGGGCAGCCCCAGCATTTT.

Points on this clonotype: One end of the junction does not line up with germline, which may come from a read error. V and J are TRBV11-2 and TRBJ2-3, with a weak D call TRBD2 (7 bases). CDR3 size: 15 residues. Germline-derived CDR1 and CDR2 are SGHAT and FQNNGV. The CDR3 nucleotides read TGTGCCAGCAGCCCACGAGGGGGGGGGCAAGATACGCAGTGTTTT. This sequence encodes CASSPRGGGQDTQCF.

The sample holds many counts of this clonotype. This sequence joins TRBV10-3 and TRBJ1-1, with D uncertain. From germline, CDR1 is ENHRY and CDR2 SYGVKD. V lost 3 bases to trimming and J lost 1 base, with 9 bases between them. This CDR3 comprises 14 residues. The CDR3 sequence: CAISDGRGNTEAFF. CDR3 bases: TGTGCCATCAGTGACGGACGGGGGAACACTGAAGCTTTCTTT.

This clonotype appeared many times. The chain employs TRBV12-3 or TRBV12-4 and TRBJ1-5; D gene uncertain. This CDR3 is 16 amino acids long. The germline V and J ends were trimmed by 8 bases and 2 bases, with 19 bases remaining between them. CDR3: CASALYGLVGNQPQHF. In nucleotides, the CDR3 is TGTGCCAGCGCCCTTTATGGTCTAGTAGGCAATCAGCCCCAGCATTTT.

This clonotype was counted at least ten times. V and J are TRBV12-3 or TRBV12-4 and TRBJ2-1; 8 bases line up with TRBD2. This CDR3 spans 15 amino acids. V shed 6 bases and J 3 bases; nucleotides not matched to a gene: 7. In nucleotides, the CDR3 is TGTGCCAGCAGAGTAGCGGGAACCTACTACAATGAGCAGTTCTTC. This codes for CASRVAGTYYNEQFF.

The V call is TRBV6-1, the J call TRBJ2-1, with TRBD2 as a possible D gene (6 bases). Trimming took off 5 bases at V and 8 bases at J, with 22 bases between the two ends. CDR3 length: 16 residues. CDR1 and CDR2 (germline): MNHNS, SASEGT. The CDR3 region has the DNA TGTGCCAGCAGTTATGTATGGAATCCGGGGGTCTATGAGCAGTTCTTC. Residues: CASSYVWNPGVYEQFF.

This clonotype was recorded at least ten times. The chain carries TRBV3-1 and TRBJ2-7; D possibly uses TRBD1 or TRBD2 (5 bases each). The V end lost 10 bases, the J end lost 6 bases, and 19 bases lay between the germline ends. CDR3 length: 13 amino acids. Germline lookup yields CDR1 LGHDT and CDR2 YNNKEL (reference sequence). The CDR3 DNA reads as TGTGCCACCAGGGTGGGTGGACTGGGCGAGCAGTACTTC. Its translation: CATRVGGLGEQYF.

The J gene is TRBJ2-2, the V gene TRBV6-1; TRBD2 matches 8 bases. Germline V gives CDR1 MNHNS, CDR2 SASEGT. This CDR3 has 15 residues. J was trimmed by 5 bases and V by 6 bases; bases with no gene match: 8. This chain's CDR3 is CASRKGLADTGELFF. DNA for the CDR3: TGTGCCAGCAGAAAAGGACTAGCAGATACCGGGGAGCTGTTTTTT.